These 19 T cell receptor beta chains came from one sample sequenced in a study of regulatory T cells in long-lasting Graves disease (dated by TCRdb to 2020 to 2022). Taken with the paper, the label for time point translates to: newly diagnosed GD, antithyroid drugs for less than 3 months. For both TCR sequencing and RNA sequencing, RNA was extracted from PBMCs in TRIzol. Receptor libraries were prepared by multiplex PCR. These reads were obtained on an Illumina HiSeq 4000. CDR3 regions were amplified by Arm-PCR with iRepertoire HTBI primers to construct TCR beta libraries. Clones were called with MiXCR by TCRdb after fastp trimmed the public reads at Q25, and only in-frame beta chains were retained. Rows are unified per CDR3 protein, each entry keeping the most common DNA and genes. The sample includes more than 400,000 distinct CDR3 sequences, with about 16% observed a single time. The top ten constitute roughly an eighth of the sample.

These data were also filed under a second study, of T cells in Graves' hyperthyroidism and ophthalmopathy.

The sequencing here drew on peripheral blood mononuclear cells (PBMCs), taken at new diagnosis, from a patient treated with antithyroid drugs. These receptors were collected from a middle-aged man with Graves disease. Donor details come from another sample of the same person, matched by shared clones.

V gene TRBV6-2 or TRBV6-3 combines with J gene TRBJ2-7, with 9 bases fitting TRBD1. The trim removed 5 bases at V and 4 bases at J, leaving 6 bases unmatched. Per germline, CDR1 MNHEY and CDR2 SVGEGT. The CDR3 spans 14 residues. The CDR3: CASSDTGGRYEQYF. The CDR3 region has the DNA TGTGCCAGCAGTGACACAGGGGGCAGGTACGAGCAGTACTTC.

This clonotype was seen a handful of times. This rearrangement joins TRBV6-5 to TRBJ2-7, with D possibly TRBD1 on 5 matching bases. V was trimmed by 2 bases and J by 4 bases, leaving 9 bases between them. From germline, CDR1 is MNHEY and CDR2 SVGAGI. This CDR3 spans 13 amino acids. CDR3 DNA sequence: TGTGCCAGCAGTTACGGAAAGGGGTACGAGCAGTACTTC. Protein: CASSYGKGYEQYF.

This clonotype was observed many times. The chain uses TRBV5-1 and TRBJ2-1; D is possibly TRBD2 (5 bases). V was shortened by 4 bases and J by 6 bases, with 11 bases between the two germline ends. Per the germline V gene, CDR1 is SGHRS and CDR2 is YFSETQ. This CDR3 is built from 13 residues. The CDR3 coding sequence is TGCGCCAGCAGCCTAAAGGACTTCAATGAGCAGTTCTTC. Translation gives CASSLKDFNEQFF.

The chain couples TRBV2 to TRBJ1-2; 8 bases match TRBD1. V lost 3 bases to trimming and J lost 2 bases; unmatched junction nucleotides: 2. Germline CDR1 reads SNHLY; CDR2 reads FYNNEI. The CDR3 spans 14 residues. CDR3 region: CASSDRGRNYGYTF. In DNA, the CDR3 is TGTGCCAGCAGTGACAGGGGGCGAAACTATGGCTACACCTTC. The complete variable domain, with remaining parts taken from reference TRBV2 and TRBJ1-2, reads EPEVTQTPSHQVTQMGQEVILRCVPISNHLYFYWYRQILGQKVEFLVSFYNNEISEKSEIFDDQFSVERPDGSNFTLKIRSTKLEDSAMYFCASSDRGRNYGYTFGSGTRLTVV.

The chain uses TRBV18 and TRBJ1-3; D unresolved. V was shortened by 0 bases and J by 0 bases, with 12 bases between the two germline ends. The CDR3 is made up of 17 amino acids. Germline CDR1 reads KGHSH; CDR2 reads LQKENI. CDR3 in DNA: TGTGCCAGCTCACCACCGTTTGAAAAGACCTCTGGAAACACCATATATTTT. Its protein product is CASSPPFEKTSGNTIYF.

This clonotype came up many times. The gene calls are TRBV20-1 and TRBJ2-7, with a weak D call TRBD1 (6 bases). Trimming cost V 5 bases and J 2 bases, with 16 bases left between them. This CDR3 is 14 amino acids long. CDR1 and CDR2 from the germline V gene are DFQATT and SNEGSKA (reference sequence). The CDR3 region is CSAPRTVLPYEQYF. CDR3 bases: TGCAGTGCTCCGCGGACAGTCCTCCCCTACGAGCAGTACTTC.

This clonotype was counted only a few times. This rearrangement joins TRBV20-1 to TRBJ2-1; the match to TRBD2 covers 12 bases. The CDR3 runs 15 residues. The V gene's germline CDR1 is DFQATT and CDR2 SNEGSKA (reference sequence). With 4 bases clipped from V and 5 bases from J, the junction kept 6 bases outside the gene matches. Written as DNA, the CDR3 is TGCAGTGCTACTGGACTAGCGGGATCCCACAATGAGCAGTTCTTC. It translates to CSATGLAGSHNEQFF.

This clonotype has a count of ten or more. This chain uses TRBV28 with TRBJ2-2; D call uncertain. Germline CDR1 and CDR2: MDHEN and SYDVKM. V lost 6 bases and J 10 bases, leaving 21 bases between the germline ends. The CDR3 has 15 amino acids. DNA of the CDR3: TGTGCCAGCAGCCCCCCCGGCGTTCTGGCGAAGGAGCTGTTTTTT. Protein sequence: CASSPPGVLAKELFF.

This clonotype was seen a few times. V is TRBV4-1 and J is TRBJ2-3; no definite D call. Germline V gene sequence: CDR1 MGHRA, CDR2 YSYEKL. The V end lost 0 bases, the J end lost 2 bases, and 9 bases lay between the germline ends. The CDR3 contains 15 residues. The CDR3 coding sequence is TGCGCCAGCAGCCAAGAATCTGTATTCACAGATACGCAGTATTTT. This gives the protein CASSQESVFTDTQYF.

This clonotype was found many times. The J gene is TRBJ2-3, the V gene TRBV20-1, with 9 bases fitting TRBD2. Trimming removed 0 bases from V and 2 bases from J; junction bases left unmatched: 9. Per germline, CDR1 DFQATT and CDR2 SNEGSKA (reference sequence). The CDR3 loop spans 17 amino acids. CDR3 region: CSARDWPSGMYTDTQYF. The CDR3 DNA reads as TGCAGTGCTAGAGATTGGCCTAGCGGGATGTACACAGATACGCAGTATTTT.

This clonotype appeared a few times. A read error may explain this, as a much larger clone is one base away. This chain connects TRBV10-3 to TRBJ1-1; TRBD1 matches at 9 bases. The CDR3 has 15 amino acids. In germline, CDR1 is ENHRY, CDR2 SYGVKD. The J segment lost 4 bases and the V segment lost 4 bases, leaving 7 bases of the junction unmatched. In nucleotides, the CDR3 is TGTGCCATCAGTGGGGGACAGGGTCTCAGCACTGAAGCTTTCTTT. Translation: CAISGGQGLSTEAFF.

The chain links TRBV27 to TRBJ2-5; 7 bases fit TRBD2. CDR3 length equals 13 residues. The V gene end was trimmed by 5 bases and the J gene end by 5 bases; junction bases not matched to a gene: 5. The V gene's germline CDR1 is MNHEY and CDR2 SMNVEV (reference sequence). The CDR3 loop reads CASSAGVWETQYF. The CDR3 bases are TGTGCCAGCAGTGCGGGGGTATGGGAGACCCAGTACTTC.

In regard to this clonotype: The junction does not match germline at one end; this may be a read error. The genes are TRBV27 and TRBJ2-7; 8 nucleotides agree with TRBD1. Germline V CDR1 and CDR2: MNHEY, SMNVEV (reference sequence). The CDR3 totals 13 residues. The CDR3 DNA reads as TGTGCCAGCAAGGCAGGGGGCTCCTGCGAGCAGTACTTC. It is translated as CASKAGGSCEQYF.

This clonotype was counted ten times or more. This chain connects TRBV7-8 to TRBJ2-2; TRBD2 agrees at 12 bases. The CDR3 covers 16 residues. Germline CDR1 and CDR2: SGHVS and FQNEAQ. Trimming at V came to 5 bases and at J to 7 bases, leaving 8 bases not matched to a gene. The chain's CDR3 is CASSPRLAGVIGELFF. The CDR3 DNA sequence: TGTGCCAGCAGCCCACGACTAGCGGGAGTTATCGGGGAGCTGTTTTTT.

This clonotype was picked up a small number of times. Here the CDR3 DNA reads TGTGCCAGCTCACTAGGACTAGCGGGAGTCGAGGAGCAGTTCTTC. Its protein is CASSLGLAGVEEQFF. J is TRBJ2-1 and V is TRBV18, with TRBD2 matching 13 bases. J was trimmed by 10 bases and V by 4 bases; bases with no gene match: 7. The CDR3 is 15 residues long. Germline lookup yields CDR1 KGHSH and CDR2 LQKENI.

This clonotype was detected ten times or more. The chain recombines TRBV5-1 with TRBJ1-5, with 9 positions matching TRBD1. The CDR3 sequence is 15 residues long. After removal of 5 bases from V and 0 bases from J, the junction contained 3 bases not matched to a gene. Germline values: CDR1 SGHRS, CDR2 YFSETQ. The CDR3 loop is CASRRTGDSNQPQHF. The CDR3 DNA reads TGCGCCAGCAGACGGACAGGGGATAGCAATCAGCCCCAGCATTTT.

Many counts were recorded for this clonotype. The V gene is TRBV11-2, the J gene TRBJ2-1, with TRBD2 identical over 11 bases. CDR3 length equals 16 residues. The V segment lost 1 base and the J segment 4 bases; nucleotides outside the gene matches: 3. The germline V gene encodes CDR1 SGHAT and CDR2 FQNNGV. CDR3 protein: CASSLAPSGRYNEQFF. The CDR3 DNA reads TGTGCCAGCAGCTTAGCGCCTAGCGGGAGGTACAATGAGCAGTTCTTC.

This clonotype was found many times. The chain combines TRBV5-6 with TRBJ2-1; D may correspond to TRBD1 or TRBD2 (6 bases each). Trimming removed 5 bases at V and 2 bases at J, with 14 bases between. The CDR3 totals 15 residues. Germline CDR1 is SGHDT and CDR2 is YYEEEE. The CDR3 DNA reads TGTGCCAGCAGTTTAGTTGGGGGGCCCTACAATGAGCAGTTCTTC. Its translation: CASSLVGGPYNEQFF.

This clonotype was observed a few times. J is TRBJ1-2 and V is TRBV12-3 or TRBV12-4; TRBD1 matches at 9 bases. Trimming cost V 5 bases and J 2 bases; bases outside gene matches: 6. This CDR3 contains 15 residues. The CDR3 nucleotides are TGTGCCAGCAGTCCGTGGACAGGGGTGAACTATGGCTACACCTTC. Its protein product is CASSPWTGVNYGYTF.